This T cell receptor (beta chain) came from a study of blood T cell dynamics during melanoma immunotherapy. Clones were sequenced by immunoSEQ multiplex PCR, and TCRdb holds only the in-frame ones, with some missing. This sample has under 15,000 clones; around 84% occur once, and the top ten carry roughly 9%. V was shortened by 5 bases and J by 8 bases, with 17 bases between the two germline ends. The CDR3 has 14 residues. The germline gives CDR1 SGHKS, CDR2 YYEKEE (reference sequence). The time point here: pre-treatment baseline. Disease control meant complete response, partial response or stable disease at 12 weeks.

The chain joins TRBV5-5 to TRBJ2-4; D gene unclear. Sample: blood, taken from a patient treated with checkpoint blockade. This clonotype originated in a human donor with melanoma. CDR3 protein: CASSPYGTADIQYF. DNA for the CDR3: TGTGCCAGCAGTCCATATGGAACGGCGGACATTCAGTACTTC.